Presented here are 7 T cell receptor beta chains from one specimen sequenced in a study of cytomegalovirus exposure and HLA in healthy donors. With 60 Vbeta and 13 Jbeta primers, the PCR was carried out. The table came from immunoSEQ multiplex PCR; TCRdb's copy has only in-frame clones and leaves some out. Of 150,000 to 250,000 clones listed, around 79% are singletons. Sequenced sample: PBMCs. Source of these receptors: a girl under 18 in good health and CMV-seropositive.

V is TRBV14 and J is TRBJ2-1, with D hard to call. The V gene lost 4 bases and the J gene lost 5 bases, with 9 bases spanning the gap. Germline CDR1 and CDR2: SGHDN and FVKESK. CDR3 size: 13 residues. The CDR3 sequence is CASSPDSNNEQFF. CDR3 in DNA: TGTGCCAGCAGCCCCGACTCAAACAATGAGCAGTTCTTC.

This clone appeared once. V usage is TRBV6-5 and J usage is TRBJ1-2; TRBD1 might be the D (5 bases). In germline, CDR1 is MNHEY, CDR2 SVGAGI. Trimming removed 7 bases from V and 4 bases from J, with 16 bases in between. This CDR3 has 14 amino acids. The CDR3 DNA is TGTGCCAGCATCCCTCAGGGTGGTGGCTATGGCTACACCTTC. Protein sequence: CASIPQGGGYGYTF.

V usage is TRBV27 and J usage is TRBJ1-6, with D possibly matching TRBD1 (6 bases). CDR1 MNHEY and CDR2 SMNVEV come from the germline V gene (reference sequence). Trimming removed 5 bases at V and 0 bases at J, with 11 bases between. CDR3 length: 16 residues. The CDR3 sequence is CASSTRQDSYNSPLHF. The CDR3 coding sequence is TGTGCCAGCAGTACCCGACAGGACTCCTATAATTCACCCCTCCACTTT.

The V and J genes are TRBV27 and TRBJ1-1, with 8 bases fitting TRBD1. J gave up 11 bases and V 6 bases, and 17 bases lay outside the gene matches. This CDR3 comprises 15 residues. The germline CDR1 and CDR2 sequences are MNHEY and SMNVEV (reference sequence). CDR3 coding DNA: TGTGCCAGCAGGGAGGGGGGACAGGTTGGGTATGGGGCTTTCTTT. The encoded protein is CASREGGQVGYGAFF.

About this clone: Different DNA sequences within this sample yield the same CDR3. The genes are TRBV18 and TRBJ2-7, with TRBD1 matching over 7 bases. Trimming took 3 bases from V and 3 from J; bases not matched to a gene: 2. The CDR3 has 13 amino acids. Germline V CDR1 and CDR2: KGHSH, LQKENI. The CDR3 DNA sequence: TGTGCCAGCTCACCGGCAGGGGGCTACGAGCAGTACTTC. Amino acid sequence: CASSPAGGYEQYF.

This chain uses TRBV5-6 with TRBJ2-5; the match to TRBD1 covers 9 bases. This CDR3 spans 14 amino acids. Unmatched junction bases numbered 9, after V lost 7 bases and J lost 5 bases. Germline CDR1 SGHDT, CDR2 YYEEEE. The CDR3 loop reads CASRRDREVETQYF. The CDR3, as DNA: TGTGCCAGCCGCCGGGACAGGGAGGTGGAGACCCAGTACTTC.

In this sample, this clone turned up once. Additional DNA sequences in this sample encode the identical CDR3. This rearrangement joins TRBV27 to TRBJ1-1; D gene unclear. The germline V gene encodes CDR1 MNHEY and CDR2 SMNVEV (reference sequence). CDR3 size: 14 residues. Trimming took 8 bases from V and 2 from J, leaving 15 bases between them. The DNA of the CDR3 is TGTGCCAGCCAACGGCAGGCCTCAAACACTGAAGCTTTCTTT. The encoded protein is CASQRQASNTEAFF.